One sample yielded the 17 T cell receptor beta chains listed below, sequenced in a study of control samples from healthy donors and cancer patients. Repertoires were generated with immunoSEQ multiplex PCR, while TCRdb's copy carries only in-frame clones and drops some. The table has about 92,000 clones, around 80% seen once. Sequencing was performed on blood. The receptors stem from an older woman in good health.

In DNA, the CDR3 is TGTGCCAGCAGGCCTCGCCGTTGGGGATTAGGGGAGACCCAGTACTTC. It translates to CASRPRRWGLGETQYF. This chain joins TRBV27 and TRBJ2-5; D ambiguous. The germline CDR1 and CDR2 sequences are MNHEY and SMNVEV (reference sequence). With 6 bases removed from V and 5 bases from J, the gap between germline ends came to 22 bases. The CDR3 spans 16 residues.

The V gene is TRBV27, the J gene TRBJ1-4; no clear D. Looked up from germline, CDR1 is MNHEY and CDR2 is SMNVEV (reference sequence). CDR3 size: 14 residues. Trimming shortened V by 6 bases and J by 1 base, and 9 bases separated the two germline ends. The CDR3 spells CASSLGRTNEKLFF. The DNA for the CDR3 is TGTGCCAGCAGCTTGGGCCGAACTAATGAAAAACTGTTTTTT.

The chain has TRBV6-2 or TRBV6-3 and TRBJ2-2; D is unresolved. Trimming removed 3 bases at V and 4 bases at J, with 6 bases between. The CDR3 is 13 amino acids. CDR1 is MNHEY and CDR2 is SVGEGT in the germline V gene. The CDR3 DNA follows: TGTGCCAGCAGTTATACTATCACCGGGGAGCTGTTTTTT. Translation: CASSYTITGELFF.

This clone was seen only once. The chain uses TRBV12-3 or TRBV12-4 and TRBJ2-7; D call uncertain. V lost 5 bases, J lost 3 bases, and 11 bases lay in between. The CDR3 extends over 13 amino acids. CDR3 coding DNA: TGTGCCAGCAGTCCCGATGAGATCTACGAGCAGTACTTC. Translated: CASSPDEIYEQYF.

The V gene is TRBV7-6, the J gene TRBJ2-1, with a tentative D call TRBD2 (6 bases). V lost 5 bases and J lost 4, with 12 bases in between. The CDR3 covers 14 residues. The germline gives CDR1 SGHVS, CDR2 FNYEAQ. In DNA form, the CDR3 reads TGTGCCAGCAGCCCCACGGGGGTTTACAATGAGCAGTTCTTC. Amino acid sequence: CASSPTGVYNEQFF.

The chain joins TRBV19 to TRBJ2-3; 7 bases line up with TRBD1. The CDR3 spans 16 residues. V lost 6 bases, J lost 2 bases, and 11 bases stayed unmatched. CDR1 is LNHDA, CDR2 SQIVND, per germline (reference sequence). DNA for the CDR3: TGTGCCAGTAGCCGGTCCGGGACAGACTACACAGATACGCAGTATTTT. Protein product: CASSRSGTDYTDTQYF.

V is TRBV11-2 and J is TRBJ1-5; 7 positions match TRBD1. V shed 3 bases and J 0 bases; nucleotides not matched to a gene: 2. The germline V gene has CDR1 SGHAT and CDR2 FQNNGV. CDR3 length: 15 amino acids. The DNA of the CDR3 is TGTGCCAGCAGCTTGACAGGGAATAGCAATCAGCCCCAGCATTTT. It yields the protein CASSLTGNSNQPQHF.

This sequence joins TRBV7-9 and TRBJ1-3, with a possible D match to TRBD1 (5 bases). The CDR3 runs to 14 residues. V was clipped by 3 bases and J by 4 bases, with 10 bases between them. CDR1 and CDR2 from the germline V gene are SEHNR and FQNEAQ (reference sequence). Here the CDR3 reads CASSLGVEGNTIYF. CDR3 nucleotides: TGTGCCAGCAGCTTGGGGGTGGAAGGAAACACCATATATTTT.

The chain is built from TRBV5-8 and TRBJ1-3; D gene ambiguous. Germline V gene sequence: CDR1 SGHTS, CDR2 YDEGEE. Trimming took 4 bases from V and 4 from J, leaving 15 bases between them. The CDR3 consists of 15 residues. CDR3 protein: CASSAVKEAGNTIYF. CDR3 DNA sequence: TGTGCCAGCAGCGCGGTCAAAGAAGCGGGAAACACCATATATTTT.

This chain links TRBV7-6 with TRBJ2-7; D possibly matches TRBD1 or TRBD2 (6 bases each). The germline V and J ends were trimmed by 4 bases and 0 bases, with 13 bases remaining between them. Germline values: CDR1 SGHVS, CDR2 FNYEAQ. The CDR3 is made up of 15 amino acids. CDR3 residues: CASSWGAGASYEQYF. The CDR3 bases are TGTGCCAGCAGCTGGGGGGCCGGGGCCTCCTACGAGCAGTACTTC.

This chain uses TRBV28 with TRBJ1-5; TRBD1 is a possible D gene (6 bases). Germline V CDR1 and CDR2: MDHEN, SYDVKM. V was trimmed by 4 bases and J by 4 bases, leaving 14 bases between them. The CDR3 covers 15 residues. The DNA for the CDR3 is TGTGCCAGCAGTTGGCCGGCCGACAGGAATCAGCCCCAGCATTTT. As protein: CASSWPADRNQPQHF.

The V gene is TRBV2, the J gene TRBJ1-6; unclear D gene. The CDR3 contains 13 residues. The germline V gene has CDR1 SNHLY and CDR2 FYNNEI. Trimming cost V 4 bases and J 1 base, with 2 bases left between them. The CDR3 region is CASSVSYNSPLHF. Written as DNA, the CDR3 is TGTGCCAGCAGTGTTTCCTATAATTCACCCCTCCACTTT.

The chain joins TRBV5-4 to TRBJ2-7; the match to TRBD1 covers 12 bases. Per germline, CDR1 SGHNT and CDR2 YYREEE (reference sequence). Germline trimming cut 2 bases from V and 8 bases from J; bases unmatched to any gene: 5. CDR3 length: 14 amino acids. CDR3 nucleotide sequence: TGTGCCAGCAGCTTCGGGACAGGGGGCGCCCAGCAGTACTTC. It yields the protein CASSFGTGGAQQYF.

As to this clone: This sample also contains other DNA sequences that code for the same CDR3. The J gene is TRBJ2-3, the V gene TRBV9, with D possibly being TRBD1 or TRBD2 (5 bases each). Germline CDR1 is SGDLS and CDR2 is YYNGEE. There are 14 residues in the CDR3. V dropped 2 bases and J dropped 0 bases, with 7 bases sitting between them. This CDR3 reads CASSVGGSTDTQYF. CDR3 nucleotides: TGTGCCAGCAGCGTTGGGGGAAGCACAGATACGCAGTATTTT.

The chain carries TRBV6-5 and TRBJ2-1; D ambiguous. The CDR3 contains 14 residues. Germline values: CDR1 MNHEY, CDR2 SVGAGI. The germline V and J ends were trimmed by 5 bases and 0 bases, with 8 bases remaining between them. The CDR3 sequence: CASSPRSSYNEQFF. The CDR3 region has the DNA TGTGCCAGCAGTCCCAGGAGCTCCTACAATGAGCAGTTCTTC.

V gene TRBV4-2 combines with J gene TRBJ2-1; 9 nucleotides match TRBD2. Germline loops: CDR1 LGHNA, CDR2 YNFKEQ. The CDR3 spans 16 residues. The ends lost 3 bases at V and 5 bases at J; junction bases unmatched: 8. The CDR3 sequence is CASSHPGSGRHNEQFF. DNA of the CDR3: TGTGCCAGCAGCCACCCTGGTAGCGGGAGACACAATGAGCAGTTCTTC.

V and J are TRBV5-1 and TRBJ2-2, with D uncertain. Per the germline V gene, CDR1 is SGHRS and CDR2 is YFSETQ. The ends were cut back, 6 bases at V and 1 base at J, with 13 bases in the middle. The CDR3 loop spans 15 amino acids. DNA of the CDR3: TGCGCCAGCAACCTGGGCACGTTGAACACCGGGGAGCTGTTTTTT. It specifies CASNLGTLNTGELFF.